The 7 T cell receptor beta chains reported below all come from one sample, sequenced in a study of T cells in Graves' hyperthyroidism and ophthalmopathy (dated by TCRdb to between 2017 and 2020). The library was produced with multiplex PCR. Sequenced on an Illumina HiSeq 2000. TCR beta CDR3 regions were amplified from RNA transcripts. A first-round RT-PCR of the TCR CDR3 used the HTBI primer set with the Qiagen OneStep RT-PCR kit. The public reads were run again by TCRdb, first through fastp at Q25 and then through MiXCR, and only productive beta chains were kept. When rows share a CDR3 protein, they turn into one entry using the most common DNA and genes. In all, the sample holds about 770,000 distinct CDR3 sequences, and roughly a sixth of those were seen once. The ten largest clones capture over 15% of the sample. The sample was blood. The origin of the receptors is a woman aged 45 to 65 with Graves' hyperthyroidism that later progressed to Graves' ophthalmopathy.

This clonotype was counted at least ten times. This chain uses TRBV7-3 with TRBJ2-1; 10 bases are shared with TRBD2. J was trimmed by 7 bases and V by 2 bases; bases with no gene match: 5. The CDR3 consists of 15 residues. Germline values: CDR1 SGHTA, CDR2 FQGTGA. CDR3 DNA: TGTGCCAGCAGCTTAGGAGCGGGGGGGCTTAATGAGCAGTTCTTC. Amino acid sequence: CASSLGAGGLNEQFF.

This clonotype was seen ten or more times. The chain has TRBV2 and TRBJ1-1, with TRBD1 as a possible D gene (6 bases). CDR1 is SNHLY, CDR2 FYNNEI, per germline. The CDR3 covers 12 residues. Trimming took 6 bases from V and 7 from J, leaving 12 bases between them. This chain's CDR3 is CASRTGAIEAFF. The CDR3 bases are TGTGCCAGCAGGACAGGCGCAATTGAAGCTTTCTTT.

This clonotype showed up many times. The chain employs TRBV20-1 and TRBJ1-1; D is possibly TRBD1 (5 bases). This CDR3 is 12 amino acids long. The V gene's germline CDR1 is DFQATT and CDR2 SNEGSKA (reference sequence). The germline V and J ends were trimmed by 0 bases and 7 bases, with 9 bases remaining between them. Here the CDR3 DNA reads TGCAGTGCTAGAGACCGGGACTTTGAAGCTTTCTTT. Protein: CSARDRDFEAFF.

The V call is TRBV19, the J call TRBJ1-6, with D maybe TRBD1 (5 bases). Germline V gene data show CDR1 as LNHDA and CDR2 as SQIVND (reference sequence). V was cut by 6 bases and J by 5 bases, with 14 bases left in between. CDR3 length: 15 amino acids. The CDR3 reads CASSSGSVHNSPLHF. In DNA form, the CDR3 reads TGTGCCAGTAGCTCAGGGTCCGTGCATAATTCACCCCTCCACTTT.

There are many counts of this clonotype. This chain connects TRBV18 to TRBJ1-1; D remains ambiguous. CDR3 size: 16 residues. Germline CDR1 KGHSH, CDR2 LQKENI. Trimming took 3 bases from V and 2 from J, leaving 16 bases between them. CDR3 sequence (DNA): TGTGCCAGCTCACCTTCCTCGGGCAGAGCAAACACTGAAGCTTTCTTT. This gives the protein CASSPSSGRANTEAFF.

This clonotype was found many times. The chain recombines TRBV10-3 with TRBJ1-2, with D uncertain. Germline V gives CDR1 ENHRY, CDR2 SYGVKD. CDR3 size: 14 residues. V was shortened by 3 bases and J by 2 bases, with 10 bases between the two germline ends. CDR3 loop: CAISEGPGNYGYTF. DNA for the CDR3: TGTGCCATCAGTGAAGGACCCGGGAACTATGGCTACACCTTC.

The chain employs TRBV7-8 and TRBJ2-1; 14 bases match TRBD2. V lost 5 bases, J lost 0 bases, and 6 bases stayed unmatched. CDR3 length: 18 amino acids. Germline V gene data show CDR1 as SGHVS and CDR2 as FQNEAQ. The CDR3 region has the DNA TGTGCCAGCAGCGGGGGACTAGCGGGGGACCGCTCCTACAATGAGCAGTTCTTC. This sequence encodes CASSGGLAGDRSYNEQFF.